The present TCR beta chain was sequenced within a study of beta chain features in type 1 diabetes. Overall study results and limits: Moderately but significantly shorter TCRB CDR3s were found in Type 1 diabetes patients in all four CD4+ subsets.

CDR1 is MNHNY and CDR2 is SVGAGI in the germline V gene (reference sequence). Deletions cut 0 bases from V and 0 bases from J, with 9 bases between. CDR3 length: 16 amino acids. Comment on this clone: What it binds is unknown.

The whole isolated RNA underwent reverse transcription, so sequencing captured expressed TCRB transcripts. Assay: immunoSEQ multiplex PCR; the TCRdb copy retains only in-frame clones and omits some. The sample holds hundreds of thousands of clones, roughly 8.8% seen once. The chain uses TRBV6-6 and TRBJ2-4; D is perhaps TRBD1 (6 bases). The receptor was derived from a man aged 25 to 40 with type 1 diabetes. Sequencing was performed on central memory CD4+ T cells from blood. The CDR3 region is CASSYSTGLAKNIQYF. In nucleotides, the CDR3 is TGTGCCAGCAGTTACTCGACAGGCCTAGCCAAAAACATTCAGTACTTC.